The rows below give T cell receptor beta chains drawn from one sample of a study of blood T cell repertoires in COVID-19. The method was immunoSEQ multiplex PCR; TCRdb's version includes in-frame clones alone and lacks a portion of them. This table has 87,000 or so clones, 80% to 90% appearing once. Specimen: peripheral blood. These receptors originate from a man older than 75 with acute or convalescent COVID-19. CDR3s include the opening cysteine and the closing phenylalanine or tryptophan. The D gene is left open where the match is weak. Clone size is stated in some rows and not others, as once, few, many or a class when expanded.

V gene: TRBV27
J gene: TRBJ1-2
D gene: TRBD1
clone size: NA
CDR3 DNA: TGTGCCAGCACCCTCAATTTCGGGACAGGGGGCAACTATGGCTACACCTTC
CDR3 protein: CASTLNFGTGGNYGYTF

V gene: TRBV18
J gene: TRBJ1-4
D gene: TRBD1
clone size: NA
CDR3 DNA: TGTGCCAGCGCCCAGGGGGCAACTAATGAAAAACTGTTTTTT
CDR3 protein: CASAQGATNEKLFF

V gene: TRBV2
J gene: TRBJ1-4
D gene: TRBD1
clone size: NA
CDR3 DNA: TGTGCCAGCCTCCCTCAGGGGACAGCCATTGAAAAACTGTTTTTT
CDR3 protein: CASLPQGTAIEKLFF

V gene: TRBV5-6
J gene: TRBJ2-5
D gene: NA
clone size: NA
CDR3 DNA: TGTGCCAGCAGTTGGGGTAAGGGGAAGACCCAGTACTTC
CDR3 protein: CASSWGKGKTQYF

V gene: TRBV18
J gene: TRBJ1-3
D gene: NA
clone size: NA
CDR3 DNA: TGTGCCAGCTCACCAACCAGGGAAACCGGAAACACCATATATTTT
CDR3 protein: CASSPTRETGNTIYF

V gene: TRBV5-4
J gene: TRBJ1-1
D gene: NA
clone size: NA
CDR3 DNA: TGTGCCAGCAGCTTTAATTTAAACAGGGATCCGAACACTGAAGCTTTCTTT
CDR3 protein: CASSFNLNRDPNTEAFF

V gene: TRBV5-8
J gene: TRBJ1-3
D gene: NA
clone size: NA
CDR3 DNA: TGTGCCAGCAAAAAGGGGCGCAGGGTTCAACCTACTGGAAACACCATATATTTT
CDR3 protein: CASKKGRRVQPTGNTIYF

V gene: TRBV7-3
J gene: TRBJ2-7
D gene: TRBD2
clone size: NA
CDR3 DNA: TGTGCCAGCAGCTCCTACGGGGGGTCCTACGAGCAGTACTTC
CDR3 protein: CASSSYGGSYEQYF

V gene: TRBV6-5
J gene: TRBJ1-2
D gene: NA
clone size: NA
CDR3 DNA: TGTGCCAGCAGTTCACCCCGGTCTAGCTACACCTTC
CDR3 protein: CASSSPRSSYTF

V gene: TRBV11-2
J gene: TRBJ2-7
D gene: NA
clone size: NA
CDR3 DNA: TGTGCCAGCAGCCCCCCCTCGGGACTCCTAATAGAGCAGTACTTC
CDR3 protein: CASSPPSGLLIEQYF

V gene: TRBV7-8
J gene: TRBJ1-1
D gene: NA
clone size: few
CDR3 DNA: TGTGCCAGCAGCACTAGCGGGAAGGGCGGATCCATGAACACTGAAGCTTTCTTT
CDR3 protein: CASSTSGKGGSMNTEAFF

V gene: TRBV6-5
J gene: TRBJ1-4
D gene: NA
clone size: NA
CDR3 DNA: TGTGCCAGCAGTCCCCCGGAGGGGTTGCATGAAAAACTGTTTTTT
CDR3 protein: CASSPPEGLHEKLFF

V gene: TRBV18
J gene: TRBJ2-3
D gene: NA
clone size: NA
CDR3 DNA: TGTGCCAGCTCACAAAACCGGGAAACAACGCAGTATTTT
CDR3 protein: CASSQNRETTQYF

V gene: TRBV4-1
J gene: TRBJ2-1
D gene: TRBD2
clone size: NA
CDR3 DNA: TGCGCCAGCAGCCAAGGGCCGGGGGGGCGGTACAATGAGCAGTTCTTC
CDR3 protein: CASSQGPGGRYNEQFF

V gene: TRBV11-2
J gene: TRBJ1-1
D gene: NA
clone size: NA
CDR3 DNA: TGTGCCAGCAGCTTAGGGCCAGGGGTGAACACTGAAGCTTTCTTT
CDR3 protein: CASSLGPGVNTEAFF

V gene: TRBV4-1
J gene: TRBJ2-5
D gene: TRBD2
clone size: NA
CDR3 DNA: TGCGCCAGCAGCCACCTCCCGGGGGGCCCAGCGGGGGCACAAGAGACCCAGTACTTC
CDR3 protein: CASSHLPGGPAGAQETQYF

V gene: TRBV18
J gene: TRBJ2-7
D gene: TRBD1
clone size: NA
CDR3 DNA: TGTGCCAGCTCACCCGGGGCAGGGGGCCTCTACGAGCAGTACTTC
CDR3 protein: CASSPGAGGLYEQYF

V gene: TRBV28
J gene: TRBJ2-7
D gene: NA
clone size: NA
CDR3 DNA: TGTGCCAGCGCCACTAAGGACGGGGTCTACGAGCAGTACTTC
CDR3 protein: CASATKDGVYEQYF

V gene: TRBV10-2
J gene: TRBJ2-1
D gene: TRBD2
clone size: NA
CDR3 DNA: TGCGCCAGCAGTCCAACTAGCGGGGACTACAATGAGCAGTTCTTC
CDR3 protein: CASSPTSGDYNEQFF

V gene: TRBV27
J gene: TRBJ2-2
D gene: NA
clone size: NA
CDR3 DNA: TGTGCCAGCAGCAGGGTTCCCGGGGAGCTGTTTTTT
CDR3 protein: CASSRVPGELFF

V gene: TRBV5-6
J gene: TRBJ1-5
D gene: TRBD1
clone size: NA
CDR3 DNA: TGTGCCAGCAGCTTTCGGACAGGGGTCGGATTAGCGCCCCAGCATTTT
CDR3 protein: CASSFRTGVGLAPQHF

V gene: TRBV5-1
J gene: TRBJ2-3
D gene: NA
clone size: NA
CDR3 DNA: TGCGCCAGCAACCGTCCGGGCACAGATACGCAGTATTTT
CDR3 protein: CASNRPGTDTQYF

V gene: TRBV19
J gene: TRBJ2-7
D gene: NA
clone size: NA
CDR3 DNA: TGTGCCAGTAGTGGCGGGAATTCCTACGAGCAGTACTTC
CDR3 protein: CASSGGNSYEQYF

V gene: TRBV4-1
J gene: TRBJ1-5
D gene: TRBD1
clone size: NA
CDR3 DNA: TGCGCCAGCAGCCAAGAGGTAACAGGGGATCAGCCCCAGCATTTT
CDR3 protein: CASSQEVTGDQPQHF

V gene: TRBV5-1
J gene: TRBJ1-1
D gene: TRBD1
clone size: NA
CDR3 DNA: TGCGCCAGTACACAGGGGGCGAACACTGAAGCTTTCTTT
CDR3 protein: CASTQGANTEAFF

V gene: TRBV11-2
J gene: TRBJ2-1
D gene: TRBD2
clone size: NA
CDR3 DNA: TGTGCCAGCAGCGCCGGGACTAGCGGGACTTACAATGAGCAGTTCTTC
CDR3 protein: CASSAGTSGTYNEQFF

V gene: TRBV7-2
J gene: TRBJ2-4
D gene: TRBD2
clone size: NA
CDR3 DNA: TGTGCCAGCAGCTTAGGTGGGACTAGCAGGAACATTCAGTACTTC
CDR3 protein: CASSLGGTSRNIQYF

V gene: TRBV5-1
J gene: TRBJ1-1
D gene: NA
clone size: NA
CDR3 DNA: TGCGCCAGCAGCTTGGCTCTGAACACTGAAGCTTTCTTT
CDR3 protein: CASSLALNTEAFF

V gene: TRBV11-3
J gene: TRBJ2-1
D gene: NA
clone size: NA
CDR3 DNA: TGTGCCAGCAGCTTAGTTTCAGGGGTGACCTACAATGAGCAGTTCTTC
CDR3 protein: CASSLVSGVTYNEQFF

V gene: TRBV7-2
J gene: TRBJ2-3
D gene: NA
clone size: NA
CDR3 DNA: TGTGCCAGCAGCTTAGGAGGGAAACCAGATACGCAGTATTTT
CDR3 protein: CASSLGGKPDTQYF

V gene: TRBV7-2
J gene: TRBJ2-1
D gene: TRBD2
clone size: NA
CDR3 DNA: TGTGCCAGTAGGGGGGCTAGCGGGGAAGGCTATGAGCAGTTCTTC
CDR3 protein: CASRGASGEGYEQFF

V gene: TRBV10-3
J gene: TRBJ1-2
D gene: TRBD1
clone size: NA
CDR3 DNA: TGTGCCATCAGTACAGGGGGCCTTAACTATGGCTACACCTTC
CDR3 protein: CAISTGGLNYGYTF

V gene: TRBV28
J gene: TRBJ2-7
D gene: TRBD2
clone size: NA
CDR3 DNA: TGTGCCAGCAGTCGGACTAGCGGGGGTTACGAGCAGTACTTC
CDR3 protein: CASSRTSGGYEQYF

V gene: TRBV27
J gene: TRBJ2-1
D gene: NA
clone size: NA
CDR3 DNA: TGTGCCAGCACCCCCCTTGGGGACATAAATTACAATGAGCAGTTCTTC
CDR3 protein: CASTPLGDINYNEQFF

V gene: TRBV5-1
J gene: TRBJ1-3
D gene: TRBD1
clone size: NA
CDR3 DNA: TGCGCCAGCAGCTTGGCCGGGACGGGACAGGGGGCTTCTGGAAACACCATATATTTT
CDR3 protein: CASSLAGTGQGASGNTIYF

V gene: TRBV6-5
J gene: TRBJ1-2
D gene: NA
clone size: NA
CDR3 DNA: TGTGCCAGCATGCTTCTACAAGGGGCCAATGGCTACACCTTC
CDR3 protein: CASMLLQGANGYTF